A selection of T cell receptor beta chains follows, all from one sample in a study of T cells in Graves' hyperthyroidism and ophthalmopathy. TCRdb redid the calling of the multiplex PCR reads with MiXCR, one entry per CDR3 protein. This table holds approximately 370,000 distinct CDR3 sequences, approximately 15% found once. Sequences were obtained from blood. The receptors stem from a woman aged 25 to 45 with Graves' hyperthyroidism. Both conserved end residues are part of each CDR3. A D gene is named only where the DNA matches it firmly. Only some rows state a clone size, as once, few, many or a class for expanded clones.

v_call	j_call	d_call	cdr3_length	clone_size	cdr3_nt	cdr3_aa
TRBV19	TRBJ1-2	TRBD1	13	NA	TGTGCCAGTAGTATCGACAGGGGGCTTGGCTACACCTTC	CASSIDRGLGYTF
TRBV3-1	TRBJ2-2	NA	16	few	TGTGCCAGCAGCCATGAACAGGGGGGGGACACCGGGGAGCTGTTTTTT	CASSHEQGGDTGELFF
TRBV3-1	TRBJ2-1	TRBD1	16	many	TGTGCCAGCAGCCAAGTAGATTCTAGGGGGCGGAATGAGCAGTTCTTC	CASSQVDSRGRNEQFF
TRBV20-1	TRBJ2-7	NA	16	many	TGCAGTGCTAGAGACTACGGATCGGGCTTCGAATACGAGCAGTACTTC	CSARDYGSGFEYEQYF
TRBV2	TRBJ2-1	NA	15	many	TGTGCCAGCAGAATCGGGGAGGAGTCCTACAATGAGCAGTTCTTC	CASRIGEESYNEQFF
TRBV7-6	TRBJ2-5	NA	13	few	TGTGCCAGCAGCCGGGAAATCCAAGAGACCCAGTACTTC	CASSREIQETQYF
TRBV30	TRBJ2-7	TRBD1	16	few	TGTGCCTGGAGTGCAAACACCGGGACAGCAATCTACGAGCAGTACTTC	CAWSANTGTAIYEQYF
TRBV3-1	TRBJ2-4	NA	13	many	TGTGCCAGCAGCCGACCGACTGAAAACATTCAGTACTTC	CASSRPTENIQYF
TRBV6-1	TRBJ2-7	TRBD2	16	many	TGTGCCAGCAGGCGCACTAGCGGGGGCTCCTCCTACGAGCAGTACTTC	CASRRTSGGSSYEQYF
TRBV11-2	TRBJ1-3	NA	13	many	TGTGCCAGCAGCTTGGAAGTAGGAAACACCATATATTTT	CASSLEVGNTIYF
TRBV15	TRBJ2-3	NA	15	NA	TGTGCCACCAGCAGAGATAGGGGCCCCGTTCCTACGCAGTATTTT	CATSRDRGPVPTQYF
TRBV2	TRBJ1-1	NA	13	NA	TGTGCCAGCAGTACTGGACAGCACACTGAAGCTTTCTTT	CASSTGQHTEAFF
TRBV12-3/TRBV12-4	TRBJ2-3	NA	20	many	TGTGCCAGCAGTGCCGACAATTCGGGCGGGCCATGGTCAAGAACAGATACGCAGTATTTT	CASSADNSGGPWSRTDTQYF
TRBV20-1	TRBJ2-5	TRBD1	15	many	TGCAGTGCTGGGGCCGCGACAGGGGTCCCAGAGACCCAGTACTTC	CSAGAATGVPETQYF
TRBV20-1	TRBJ1-4	TRBD1	14	many	TGCAGTGCTAGAGCCAGGGGGGGTGGAGAAAAACTGTTTTTT	CSARARGGGEKLFF
TRBV3-1	TRBJ2-3	NA	14	many	TGTGCCAGCAGCCAAGACAGACCCACAGATACGCAGTATTTT	CASSQDRPTDTQYF
TRBV3-1	TRBJ2-1	TRBD2	21	many	TGTGCCAGCAGCCAAGATCAGGGGTTACGATTCCTAGCGGGAGATATGGATGAGCAGTTCTTC	CASSQDQGLRFLAGDMDEQFF
TRBV24-1	TRBJ2-5	NA	15	few	TGTGCCACCAGTGATCCAAGACCGGGCCAAGAGACCCAGTACTTC	CATSDPRPGQETQYF
TRBV6-1	TRBJ1-1	NA	16	NA	TGTGCCAGCTGTCCCCTCGGGGCAGGGGAGAACACTGAAGCTTTCTTT	CASCPLGAGENTEAFF
TRBV30	TRBJ1-5	TRBD1	16	few	TGTGCCTGGGGGTATAGACAGGGGAGGCCCAATCAGCCCCAGCATTTT	CAWGYRQGRPNQPQHF
TRBV28	TRBJ2-7	NA	13	many	TGTGCCAGCAGTTTAGGGACTGTTTACGAGCAGTACTTC	CASSLGTVYEQYF
TRBV10-3	TRBJ2-3	TRBD2	17	NA	TGTGCCACCCTATCAGCTAGCGGGAGCCAGCGGGTGGATACGCAGTATTTT	CATLSASGSQRVDTQYF
TRBV19	TRBJ2-2	NA	14	once	TGTGCCAGTAGGCGAACTTTTAACACCGGGGAGCTGTTTTTT	CASRRTFNTGELFF
TRBV7-2	TRBJ2-2	NA	16	many	TGTGCCAGCAGCCGGACAGCCTCCTTCAACACCGGGGAGCTGTTTTTT	CASSRTASFNTGELFF
TRBV27	TRBJ1-2	NA	13	many	TGTGCCAGTAGGAGGGGGAAAGACTATGGCTACACCTTC	CASRRGKDYGYTF
TRBV7-2	TRBJ1-5	NA	14	many	TGTGCCAGCAGCTTGTTAGGGTTTAATCAGCCCCAGCATTTT	CASSLLGFNQPQHF
TRBV15	TRBJ2-1	NA	16	NA	TGTGCCACCAGCGCCCGCCTAGCCGACCTATACAATGAGCAGTTCTTC	CATSARLADLYNEQFF
TRBV28	TRBJ2-5	NA	15	few	TGTGCCAGCAGTTTACCTCAGGGTTACCAAGAGACCCAGTACTTC	CASSLPQGYQETQYF